This T cell receptor (beta chain) was recorded in a study of T cell repertoires in cytomegalovirus infection. Overall study context: Evidence of both CMV infection and a matching HLA type came from public TCR beta signatures.

Study findings and constraints: Carriage of CMV together with the relevant HLA was identifiable through cumulative public TCR beta family frequency.

V was pared by 2 bases and J by 8 bases, with 11 bases between. The germline V gene has CDR1 SGHDT and CDR2 YYEEEE. CDR3 size: 13 residues. Concerning this clonotype itself: Its target is not known.

TCRdb fed the reads into MiXCR, producing one record per CDR3 protein. The sample has under 800,000 distinct CDR3 sequences, less than 25% seen once. The genes are TRBV5-6 and TRBJ2-1; the D is unclear. The clonotype originates from a human donor in good health (CMV status not recorded). Some clones in this sample may be carry-over from other donors' samples. The specimen was CD8+ T cells from PBMCs. The CDR3 DNA reads as TGTGCCAGCAGCTTTTCCCTTTATTATGAGCAGTTCTTC. Translating it yields CASSFSLYYEQFF.